Listed below are T cell receptor beta chains from one sample, sequenced in a study of blood T cell repertoires in COVID-19. The data were produced by immunoSEQ multiplex PCR, yet TCRdb's version contains in-frame clones alone and is incomplete. Among tens of thousands of clones listed, about nine tenths were seen once. Sequencing was performed on peripheral blood. The source is a woman aged 80 or over with acute or convalescent COVID-19. The CDR3 runs from the conserved cysteine through the conserved F or W. The D gene is left open where the match is weak. Only part of the rows carry a size: once, few, many, or a class if the clone is expanded.

CDR3aa: CSVDFRGTDTQYF; CDR3nt: TGCAGCGTTGATTTCAGGGGCACAGATACGCAGTATTTT; abundance: NA; j_gene: TRBJ2-3; v_gene: TRBV29-1; d_gene: NA
CDR3aa: CASSIAGITDTQYF; CDR3nt: TGTGCCAGTAGTATCGCGGGAATAACAGATACGCAGTATTTT; abundance: NA; j_gene: TRBJ2-3; v_gene: TRBV19; d_gene: NA
CDR3aa: CASSPEGQGNTIYF; CDR3nt: TGTGCCAGCAGCCCGGAGGGACAGGGAAACACCATATATTTT; abundance: NA; j_gene: TRBJ1-3; v_gene: TRBV9; d_gene: TRBD1
CDR3aa: CASSPRERGGSSYNEQFF; CDR3nt: TGCGCCAGCAGCCCCCGGGAGCGGGGGGGGAGCTCCTACAATGAGCAGTTCTTC; abundance: NA; j_gene: TRBJ2-1; v_gene: TRBV5-1; d_gene: TRBD2
CDR3aa: CASTLVGGWYGYTF; CDR3nt: TGTGCCAGCACCCTCGTCGGGGGGTGGTATGGCTACACCTTC; abundance: NA; j_gene: TRBJ1-2; v_gene: TRBV2; d_gene: NA
CDR3aa: CASSPGGGSYNEQFF; CDR3nt: TGTGCCAGCAGCCCGGGGGGTGGTTCCTACAATGAGCAGTTCTTC; abundance: once; j_gene: TRBJ2-1; v_gene: TRBV7-3; d_gene: TRBD2
CDR3aa: CACMGQGGHEQYF; CDR3nt: TGTGCCTGTATGGGACAGGGCGGCCACGAGCAGTACTTC; abundance: NA; j_gene: TRBJ2-7; v_gene: TRBV30; d_gene: TRBD1
CDR3aa: CASSLAGSGSSYNEQFF; CDR3nt: TGCGCCAGCAGCTTGGCGGGTAGCGGTAGCTCCTACAATGAGCAGTTCTTC; abundance: NA; j_gene: TRBJ2-1; v_gene: TRBV5-1; d_gene: NA
CDR3aa: CASSNLQAGYTF; CDR3nt: TGTGCCAGTAGCAATCTCCAGGCTGGCTACACCTTC; abundance: NA; j_gene: TRBJ1-2; v_gene: TRBV19; d_gene: NA
CDR3aa: CASSFTSGGRYTEAFF; CDR3nt: TGTGCCAGCAGCTTTACGTCAGGGGGCAGGTACACTGAAGCTTTCTTT; abundance: few; j_gene: TRBJ1-1; v_gene: TRBV7-3; d_gene: TRBD1
CDR3aa: CASSSPGTGRIGETQYF; CDR3nt: TGTGCCAGCAGCTCCCCCGGGACAGGGCGGATTGGGGAGACCCAGTACTTC; abundance: NA; j_gene: TRBJ2-5; v_gene: TRBV5-4; d_gene: TRBD1
CDR3aa: CASSIGSRGTEAFF; CDR3nt: TGTGCCAGTAGTATTGGGAGCAGGGGGACTGAAGCTTTCTTT; abundance: NA; j_gene: TRBJ1-1; v_gene: TRBV19; d_gene: TRBD1
CDR3aa: CASSLDGQGNTEAFF; CDR3nt: TGCGCCAGCAGCTTGGACGGACAGGGTAACACTGAAGCTTTCTTT; abundance: NA; j_gene: TRBJ1-1; v_gene: TRBV5-1; d_gene: TRBD1
CDR3aa: CASSEETGLYNSPLHF; CDR3nt: TGTGCCAGCAGCGAAGAGACAGGGCTTTATAATTCACCCCTCCACTTT; abundance: NA; j_gene: TRBJ1-6; v_gene: TRBV9; d_gene: TRBD1
CDR3aa: CSVEISTGGIRGYTF; CDR3nt: TGCAGCGTTGAAATCTCGACAGGGGGCATTCGTGGCTACACCTTC; abundance: NA; j_gene: TRBJ1-2; v_gene: TRBV29-1; d_gene: TRBD1
CDR3aa: CASSPVQGPGNTIYF; CDR3nt: TGTGCCAGCAGCCCCGTACAGGGCCCTGGAAACACCATATATTTT; abundance: NA; j_gene: TRBJ1-3; v_gene: TRBV7-2; d_gene: NA
CDR3aa: CASSARLSQETQYF; CDR3nt: TGTGCCAGCAGCGCCCGTCTTTCCCAAGAGACCCAGTACTTC; abundance: NA; j_gene: TRBJ2-5; v_gene: TRBV9; d_gene: NA